This paragraph covers one T cell receptor (beta chain) sequence. This sample stems from a study of technical replicates of blood from several donors. The CDR3 contains 17 residues. Germline V lookup: CDR1 SGDLS, CDR2 YYNGEE. With V trimmed by 1 base and J by 4 bases, 9 bases remained unmatched. Assay: immunoSEQ multiplex PCR; the TCRdb copy retains only in-frame clones and omits some. The sample contains approximately 53,000 clones, around 96% of which appear only once. Sequencing used T cells isolated from PBMCs. The origin of this receptor is a human donor in good health. The chain couples TRBV9 to TRBJ1-1; 11 nucleotides align to TRBD1. The CDR3 sequence is CASSVPRGTGGGTEAFF. CDR3 sequence (DNA): TGTGCCAGCAGCGTACCTCGTGGGACAGGGGGTGGCACTGAAGCTTTCTTT.